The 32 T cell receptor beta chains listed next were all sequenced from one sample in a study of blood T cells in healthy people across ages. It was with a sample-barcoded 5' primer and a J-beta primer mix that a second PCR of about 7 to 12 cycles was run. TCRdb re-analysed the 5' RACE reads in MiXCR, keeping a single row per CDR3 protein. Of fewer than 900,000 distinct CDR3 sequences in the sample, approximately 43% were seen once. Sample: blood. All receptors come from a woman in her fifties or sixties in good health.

The CDR3: CSVGSGRNDQPQHF. CDR3 DNA sequence: TGCAGCGTTGGTTCAGGGAGAAACGATCAGCCCCAGCATTTT. V gene TRBV29-1 combines with J gene TRBJ1-5, with a possible D match to TRBD1 (5 bases). The germline gives CDR1 SQVTM, CDR2 ANQGSEA. V gave up 4 bases and J gave up 5 bases, with 15 bases separating them. This CDR3 contains 14 residues.

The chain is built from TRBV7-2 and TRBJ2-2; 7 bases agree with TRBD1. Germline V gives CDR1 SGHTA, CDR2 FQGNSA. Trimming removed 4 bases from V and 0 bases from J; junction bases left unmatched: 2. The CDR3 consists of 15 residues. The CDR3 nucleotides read TGTGCCAGCAGCTCTCAGGGGGCGAACACCGGGGAGCTGTTTTTT. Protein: CASSSQGANTGELFF.

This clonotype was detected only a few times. CDR3 DNA sequence: TGCAGTGCTACCGGGACTAGGTCTCAGTCCGACGAGCAGTACTTC. Protein: CSATGTRSQSDEQYF. The rearrangement joins TRBV20-1 to TRBJ2-5, with 8 positions matching TRBD2. The DNA end is more similar to TRBJ2-7, so the J call may be wrong. Germline CDR1 reads DFQATT; CDR2 reads SNEGSKA (reference sequence). The CDR3 is 15 amino acids.

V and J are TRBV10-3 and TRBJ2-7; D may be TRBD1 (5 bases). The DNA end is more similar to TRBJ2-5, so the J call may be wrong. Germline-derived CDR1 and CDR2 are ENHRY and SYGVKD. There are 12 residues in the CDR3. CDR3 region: CAISAQGETQYF. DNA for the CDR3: TGTGCCATCAGTGCTCAGGGAGAGACCCAGTACTTC.

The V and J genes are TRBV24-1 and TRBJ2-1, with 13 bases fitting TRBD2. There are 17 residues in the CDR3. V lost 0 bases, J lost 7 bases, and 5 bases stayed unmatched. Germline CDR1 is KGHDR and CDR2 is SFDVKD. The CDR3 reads CATSDLGTSGRGNEQFF. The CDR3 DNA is TGTGCCACCAGTGATTTGGGAACTAGCGGGAGGGGTAATGAGCAGTTCTTC.

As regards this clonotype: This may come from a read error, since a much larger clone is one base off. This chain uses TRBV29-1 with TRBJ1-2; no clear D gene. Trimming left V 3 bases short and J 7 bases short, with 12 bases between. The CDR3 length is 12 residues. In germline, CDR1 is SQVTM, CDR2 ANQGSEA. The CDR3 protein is CSVESTRGGYTF. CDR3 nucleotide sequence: TGCAGCGTTGAGTCTACTCGGGGTGGCTACACCTTC.

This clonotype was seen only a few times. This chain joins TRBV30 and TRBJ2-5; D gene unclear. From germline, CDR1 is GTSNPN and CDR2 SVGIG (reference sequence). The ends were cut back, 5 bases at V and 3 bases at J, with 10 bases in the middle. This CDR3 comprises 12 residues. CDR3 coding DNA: TGTGCCTGGGGGTTGCAGGAAGAGACCCAGTACTTC. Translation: CAWGLQEETQYF.

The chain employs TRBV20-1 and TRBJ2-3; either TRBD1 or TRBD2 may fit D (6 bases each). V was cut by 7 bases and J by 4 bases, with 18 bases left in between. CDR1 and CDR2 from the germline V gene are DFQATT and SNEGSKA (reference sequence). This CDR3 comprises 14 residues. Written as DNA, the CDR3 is TGCAGTGTCATCAGCGGGTCAGGGGCAGATACGCAGTATTTT. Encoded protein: CSVISGSGADTQYF.

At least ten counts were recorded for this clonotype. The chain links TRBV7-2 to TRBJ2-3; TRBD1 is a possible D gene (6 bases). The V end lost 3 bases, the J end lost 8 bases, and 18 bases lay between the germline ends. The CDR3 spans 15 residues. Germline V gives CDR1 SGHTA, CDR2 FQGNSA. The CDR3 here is CASSLDSLYAGTQYF. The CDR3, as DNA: TGTGCCAGCAGCTTGGACAGCCTATATGCCGGTACGCAGTATTTT.

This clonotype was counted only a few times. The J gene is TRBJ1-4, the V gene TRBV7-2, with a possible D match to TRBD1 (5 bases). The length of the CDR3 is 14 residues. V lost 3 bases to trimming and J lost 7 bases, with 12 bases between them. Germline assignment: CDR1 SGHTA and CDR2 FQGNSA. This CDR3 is CASSFPGPLEKLFF. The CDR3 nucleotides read TGTGCCAGCAGCTTTCCGGGACCCCTTGAAAAACTGTTTTTT. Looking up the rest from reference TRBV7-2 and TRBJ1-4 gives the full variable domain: GAGVSQSPSNKVTEKGKDVELRCDPISGHTALYWYRQSLGQGLEFLIYFQGNSAPDKSGLPSDRFSAERTGGSVSTLTIQRTQQEDSAVYLCASSFPGPLEKLFFGSGTQLSVL.

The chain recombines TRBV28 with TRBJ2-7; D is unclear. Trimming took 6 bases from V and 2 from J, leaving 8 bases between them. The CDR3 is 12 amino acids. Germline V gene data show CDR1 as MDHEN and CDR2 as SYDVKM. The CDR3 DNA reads TGTGCCAGCAGCGACTGGACCTACGAGCAGTACTTC. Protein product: CASSDWTYEQYF.

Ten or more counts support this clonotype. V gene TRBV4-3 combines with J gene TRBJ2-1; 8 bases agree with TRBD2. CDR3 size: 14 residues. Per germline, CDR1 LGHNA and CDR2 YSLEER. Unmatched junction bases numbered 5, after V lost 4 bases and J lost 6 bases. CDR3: CASSLAGPVNEQFF. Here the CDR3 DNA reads TGCGCCAGCAGCCTAGCGGGACCGGTCAATGAGCAGTTCTTC.

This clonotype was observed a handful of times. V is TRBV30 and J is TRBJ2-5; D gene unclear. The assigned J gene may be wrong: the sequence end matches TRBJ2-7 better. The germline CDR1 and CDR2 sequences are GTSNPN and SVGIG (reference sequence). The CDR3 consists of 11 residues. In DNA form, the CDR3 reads TGTGCCTGGGACCTGAGCTACGAGCAGTACTTC. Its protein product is CAWDLSYEQYF.

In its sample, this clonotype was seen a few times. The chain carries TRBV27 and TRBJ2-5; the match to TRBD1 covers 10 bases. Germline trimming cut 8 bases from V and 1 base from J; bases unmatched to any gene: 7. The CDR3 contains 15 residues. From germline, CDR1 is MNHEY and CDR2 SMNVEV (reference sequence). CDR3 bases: TGTGCCAGCGGCTGCAGGGACAGGGGCCAAGAGACCCAGTACTTC. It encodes CASGCRDRGQETQYF.

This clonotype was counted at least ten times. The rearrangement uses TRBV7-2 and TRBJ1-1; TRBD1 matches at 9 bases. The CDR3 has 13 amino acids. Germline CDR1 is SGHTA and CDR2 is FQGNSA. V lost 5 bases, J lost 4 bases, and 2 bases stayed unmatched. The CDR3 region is CASSLGQGTEAFF. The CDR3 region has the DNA TGTGCCAGCAGCCTGGGACAGGGCACTGAAGCTTTCTTT.

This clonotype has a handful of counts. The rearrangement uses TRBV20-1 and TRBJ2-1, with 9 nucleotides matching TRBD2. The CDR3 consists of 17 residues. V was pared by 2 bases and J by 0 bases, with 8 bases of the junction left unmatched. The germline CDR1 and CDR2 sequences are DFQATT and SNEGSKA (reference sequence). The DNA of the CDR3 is TGCAGTGCTAGACGACTAGCGGCCACGAGCTCCTACAATGAGCAGTTCTTC. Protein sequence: CSARRLAATSSYNEQFF.

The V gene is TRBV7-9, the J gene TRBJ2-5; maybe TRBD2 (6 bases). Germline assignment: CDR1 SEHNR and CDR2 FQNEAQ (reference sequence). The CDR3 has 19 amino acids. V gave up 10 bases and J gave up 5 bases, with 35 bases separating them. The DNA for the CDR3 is TGTGCCACCCAACTAGCCGGATTTCCCATGGGGAAAAGAGGGGAGACCCAGTACTTC. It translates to CATQLAGFPMGKRGETQYF.

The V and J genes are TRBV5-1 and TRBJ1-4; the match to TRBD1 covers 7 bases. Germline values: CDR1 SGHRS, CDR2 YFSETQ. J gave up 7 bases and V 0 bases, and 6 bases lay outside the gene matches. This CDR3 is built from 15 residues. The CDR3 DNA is TGCGCCAGCAGCTTGGATCAGGGGGGGGGTGAAAAACTGTTTTTT. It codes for CASSLDQGGGEKLFF.

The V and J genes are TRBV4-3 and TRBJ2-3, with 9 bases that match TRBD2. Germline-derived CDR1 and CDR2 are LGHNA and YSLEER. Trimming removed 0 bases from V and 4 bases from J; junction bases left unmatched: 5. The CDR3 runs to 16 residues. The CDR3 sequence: CASSQDLASGADTQYF. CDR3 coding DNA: TGCGCCAGCAGCCAAGATCTGGCTAGCGGGGCAGATACGCAGTATTTT.

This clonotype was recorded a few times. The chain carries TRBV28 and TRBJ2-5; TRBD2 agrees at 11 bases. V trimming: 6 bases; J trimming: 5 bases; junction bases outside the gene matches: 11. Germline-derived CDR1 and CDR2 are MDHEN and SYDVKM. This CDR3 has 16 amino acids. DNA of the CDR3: TGTGCCAGCAGGGAACCACTAGCGGGAGCTTCCGAGACCCAGTACTTC. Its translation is CASREPLAGASETQYF.

This CDR3 is CSAQTGTDYEQYF. The CDR3 nucleotides are TGCAGTGCTCAGACAGGGACCGACTACGAGCAGTACTTC. This chain uses TRBV20-1 with TRBJ2-7; 7 nucleotides match TRBD1. The CDR3 length is 13 residues. Per germline, CDR1 DFQATT and CDR2 SNEGSKA (reference sequence). J gave up 3 bases and V 5 bases, and 7 bases lay outside the gene matches.

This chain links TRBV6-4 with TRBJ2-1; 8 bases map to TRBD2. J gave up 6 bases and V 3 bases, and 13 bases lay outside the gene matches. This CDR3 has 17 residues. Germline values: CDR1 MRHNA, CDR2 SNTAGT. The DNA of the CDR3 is TGTGCCAGCAGTGAATGGCCAGCGGGGGTGTTATCCAATGAGCAGTTCTTC. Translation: CASSEWPAGVLSNEQFF.

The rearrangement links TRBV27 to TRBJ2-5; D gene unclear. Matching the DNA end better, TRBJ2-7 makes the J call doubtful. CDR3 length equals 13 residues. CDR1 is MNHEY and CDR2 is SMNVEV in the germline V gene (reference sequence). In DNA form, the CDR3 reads TGTGCCAGCAGTTTAAAAAGTCTAGGCGAGCAGTACTTC. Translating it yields CASSLKSLGEQYF.

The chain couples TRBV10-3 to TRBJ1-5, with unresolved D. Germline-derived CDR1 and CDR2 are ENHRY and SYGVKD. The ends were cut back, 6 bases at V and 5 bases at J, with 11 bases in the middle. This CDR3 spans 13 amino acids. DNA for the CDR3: TGTGCCATCAGACCGGACCGAGATCAGCCCCAGCATTTT. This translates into CAIRPDRDQPQHF.

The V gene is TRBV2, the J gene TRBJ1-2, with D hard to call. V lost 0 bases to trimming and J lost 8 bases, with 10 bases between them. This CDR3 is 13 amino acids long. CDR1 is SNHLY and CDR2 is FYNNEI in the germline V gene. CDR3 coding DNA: TGTGCCAGCAGTGAAGCGGAGTTAGAGGGCTACACCTTC. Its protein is CASSEAELEGYTF.

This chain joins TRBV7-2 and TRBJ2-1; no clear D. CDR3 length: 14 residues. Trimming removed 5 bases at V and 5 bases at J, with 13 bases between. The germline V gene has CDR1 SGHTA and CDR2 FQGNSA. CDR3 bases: TGTGCCAGCAGCCTCCCGGGCGGACACAATGAGCAGTTCTTC. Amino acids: CASSLPGGHNEQFF.

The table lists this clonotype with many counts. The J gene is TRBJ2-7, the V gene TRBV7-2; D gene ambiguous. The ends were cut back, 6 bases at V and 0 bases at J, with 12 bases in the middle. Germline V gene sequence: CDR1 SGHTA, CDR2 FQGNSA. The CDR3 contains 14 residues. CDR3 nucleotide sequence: TGTGCCAGCAGACCCTCCGCCTACTCCTACGAGCAGTACTTC. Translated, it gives CASRPSAYSYEQYF.

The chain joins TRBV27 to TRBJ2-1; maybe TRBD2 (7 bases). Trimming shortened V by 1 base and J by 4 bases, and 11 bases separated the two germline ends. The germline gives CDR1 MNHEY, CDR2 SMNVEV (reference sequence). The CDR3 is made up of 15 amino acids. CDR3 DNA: TGTGCCAGCAGTTTATTTGGGGGGGCATACAATGAGCAGTTCTTC. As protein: CASSLFGGAYNEQFF.

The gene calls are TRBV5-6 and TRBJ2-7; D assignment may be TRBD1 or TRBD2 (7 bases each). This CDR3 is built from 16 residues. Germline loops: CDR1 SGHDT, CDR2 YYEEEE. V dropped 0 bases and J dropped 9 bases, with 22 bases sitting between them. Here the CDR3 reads CASSLAGGTDSYRQYF. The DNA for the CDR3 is TGTGCCAGCAGCTTGGCCGGGGGGACAGACTCCTATCGGCAGTACTTC.

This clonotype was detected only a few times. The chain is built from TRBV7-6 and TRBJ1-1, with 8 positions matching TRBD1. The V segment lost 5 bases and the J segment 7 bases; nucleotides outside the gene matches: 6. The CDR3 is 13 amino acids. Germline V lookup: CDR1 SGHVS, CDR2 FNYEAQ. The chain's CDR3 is CASSRQGSDEAFF. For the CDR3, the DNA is TGTGCCAGCAGCAGACAGGGGTCGGATGAAGCTTTCTTT.

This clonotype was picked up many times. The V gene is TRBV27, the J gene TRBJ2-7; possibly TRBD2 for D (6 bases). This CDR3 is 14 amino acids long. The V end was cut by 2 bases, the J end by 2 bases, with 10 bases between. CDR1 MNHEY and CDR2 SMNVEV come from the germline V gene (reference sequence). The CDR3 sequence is CASSLAEGPYEQYF. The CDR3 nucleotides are TGTGCCAGCAGTTTAGCGGAGGGGCCCTACGAGCAGTACTTC.

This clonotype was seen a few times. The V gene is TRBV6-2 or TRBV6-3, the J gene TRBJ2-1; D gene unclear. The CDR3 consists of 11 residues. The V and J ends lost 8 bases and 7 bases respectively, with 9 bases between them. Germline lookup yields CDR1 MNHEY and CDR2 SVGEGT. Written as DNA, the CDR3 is TGTGCCAGCGCCGCATTGAATGAGCAGTTCTTC. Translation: CASAALNEQFF.